These 17 T cell receptor beta chains were sequenced from one sample in a study of T cell repertoires in cytomegalovirus infection. These receptors' antigens are unknown. TCRdb processed the reads anew with MiXCR; each CDR3 protein has one entry. The profile shows fewer than 850,000 distinct CDR3 sequences, just under 30% of them singletons. The starting material was cultured CD8+ T cells from PBMCs, obtained from culture after CMV antigen stimulation. These receptors all stem from a human donor in good health (CMV status not recorded). Some clones in this sample may be carry-over from other donors' samples.

This clonotype was counted between two and nine times. The chain combines TRBV27 with TRBJ1-2; 7 bases line up with TRBD1. The CDR3 is 14 residues long. V shed 5 bases, J shed 7 bases, and the junction held 10 bases outside the gene matches. Germline V gives CDR1 MNHEY, CDR2 SMNVEV (reference sequence). The DNA for the CDR3 is TGTGCCAGCAGTCTCGCGACAGGGAGCCCTGGCTACACCTTC. Translating gives CASSLATGSPGYTF.

This clonotype was seen more than once but under ten times. The genes are TRBV28 and TRBJ2-3, with unresolved D. The CDR3 length is 12 residues. Trimming left V 5 bases short and J 5 bases short, with 8 bases between. In germline, CDR1 is MDHEN, CDR2 SYDVKM. CDR3 sequence reads: CASSPRIDTQYF. CDR3 DNA: TGTGCCAGCAGTCCCCGGATAGATACGCAGTATTTT.

The chain couples TRBV6-2 or TRBV6-3 to TRBJ2-1; 10 nucleotides line up with TRBD2. CDR1 is MNHEY and CDR2 is SVGEGT in the germline V gene. The CDR3 covers 19 residues. V lost 6 bases to trimming and J lost 0 bases; unmatched junction nucleotides: 14. CDR3 protein: CASSLTYLAGDSSYNEQFF. DNA for the CDR3: TGTGCCAGCAGCCTAACCTACCTAGCGGGGGACAGCTCCTACAATGAGCAGTTCTTC.

This clonotype occurred a few times. The chain carries TRBV4-2 and TRBJ2-7, with 7 bases lining up with TRBD1. CDR1 is LGHNA, CDR2 YNFKEQ, per germline. V shed 5 bases, J shed 1 base, and the junction held 5 bases outside the gene matches. The CDR3 is made up of 14 amino acids. DNA of the CDR3: TGTGCCAGCAGCTATAACAGGGGATCCTACGAGCAGTACGTC. It translates to CASSYNRGSYEQYV.

The chain links TRBV5-1 to TRBJ2-3; D is possibly TRBD2 (5 bases). V shed 7 bases and J shed 5 bases, with 29 bases lying between them. This CDR3 is built from 18 residues. Germline CDR1 and CDR2: SGHRS and YFSETQ. The CDR3 spells CASSFGRPVGNPGDTQYF. In DNA, the CDR3 is TGCGCCAGCTCCTTTGGTCGCCCGGTCGGGAATCCAGGAGATACGCAGTATTTT.

This clonotype was observed many times. V is TRBV7-2 and J is TRBJ1-1; D unresolved. There are 15 residues in the CDR3. CDR1 is SGHTA, CDR2 FQGNSA, per germline. V gave up 1 base and J gave up 8 bases, with 17 bases separating them. The DNA of the CDR3 is TGTGCCAGCAGCTTAGGAGGAGCCGCGACCTCCGAAGCTTTCTTT. Its protein product is CASSLGGAATSEAFF. Variable domain in full (rest from reference TRBV7-2 and TRBJ1-1): GAGVSQSPSNKVTEKGKDVELRCDPISGHTALYWYRQSLGQGLEFLIYFQGNSAPDKSGLPSDRFSAERTGGSVSTLTIQRTQQEDSAVYLCASSLGGAATSEAFFGQGTRLTVV.

The rearrangement uses TRBV18 and TRBJ2-7; maybe TRBD1 (5 bases). Germline CDR1 reads KGHSH; CDR2 reads LQKENI. The CDR3 extends over 13 amino acids. Trimming took 2 bases from V and 2 from J, leaving 7 bases between them. Here the CDR3 DNA reads TGTGCCAGCTCACCAGACAGTCCCTACGAGCAGTACGTC. Translated, it gives CASSPDSPYEQYV.

This clonotype was counted a few times. The chain joins TRBV4-1 to TRBJ1-1; D call uncertain. V lost 2 bases and J lost 2, with 15 bases in between. Germline-derived CDR1 and CDR2 are MGHRA and YSYEKL. The CDR3 covers 16 residues. CDR3 DNA: TGCGCCAGCAGCCAATCCACCGGGCCCTCCAACACTGAAGCTTTCTTT. Translation gives CASSQSTGPSNTEAFF.

The chain recombines TRBV5-6 with TRBJ2-1, with TRBD2 matching 13 bases. Germline CDR1 reads SGHDT; CDR2 reads YYEEEE. The CDR3 is 15 amino acids. The V segment lost 0 bases and the J segment 12 bases; nucleotides outside the gene matches: 6. This chain's CDR3 is CASSLAGTSGDWQFF. The DNA for the CDR3 is TGTGCCAGCAGCTTGGCCGGGACTAGCGGGGACTGGCAGTTCTTC.

This rearrangement joins TRBV6-5 to TRBJ2-5; D not certain. Germline loops: CDR1 MNHEY, CDR2 SVGAGI. Between the trimmed V and J ends, which lost 0 bases and 4 bases, there was a span of 9 bases. The CDR3 has 14 residues. The CDR3 loop reads CASSYSPNGETQYF. CDR3 coding DNA: TGTGCCAGCAGTTACTCTCCCAACGGAGAGACCCAGTACTTC.

This rearrangement joins TRBV4-1 to TRBJ1-2, with no clear D. V was pared by 3 bases and J by 6 bases, with 23 bases between. The germline V gene has CDR1 MGHRA and CDR2 YSYEKL. CDR3 size: 17 residues. The CDR3 bases are TGCGCCAGCAGCCACTGGGGAGGGAGAGGATCGAGGGATGGCTACACCTTC. Protein: CASSHWGGRGSRDGYTF.

The V gene is TRBV4-3, the J gene TRBJ2-3; 10 bases map to TRBD2. V lost 0 bases, J lost 4 bases, and 7 bases stayed unmatched. The V gene's germline CDR1 is LGHNA and CDR2 YSLEER. The CDR3 contains 17 residues. The CDR3 protein is CASSQEVAGGLPDTQYF. CDR3 coding DNA: TGCGCCAGCAGCCAAGAGGTAGCGGGGGGCCTGCCAGATACGCAGTATTTT.

This clonotype showed up just a few times. This chain connects TRBV7-6 to TRBJ2-7; D unresolved. CDR1 and CDR2 from the germline V gene are SGHVS and FNYEAQ. This CDR3 has 14 residues. Between the trimmed V and J ends, which lost 2 bases and 0 bases, there was a span of 8 bases. The CDR3 protein is CASSLIYDSYEQYV. The CDR3 nucleotides are TGTGCCAGCAGCTTAATATACGACTCCTACGAGCAGTACGTC.

This chain uses TRBV15 with TRBJ2-7; D is unresolved. V lost 5 bases to trimming and J lost 0 bases, with 11 bases between them. Germline CDR1 reads LNHNV; CDR2 reads YYDKDF (reference sequence). The length of the CDR3 is 14 residues. Here the CDR3 DNA reads TGTGCCACCAGCTCCGGGTCAACCTCCTACGAGCAGTACGTC. Residues: CATSSGSTSYEQYV.

Many counts were recorded for this clonotype. This sequence joins TRBV7-6 and TRBJ2-7; 10 bases are shared with TRBD1. V lost 5 bases and J lost 5; bases outside the gene matches: 9. Germline CDR1 and CDR2: SGHVS and FNYEAQ. The CDR3 is 15 residues long. DNA of the CDR3: TGTGCCAGCAGCGCGCCCGGACAGGGGGTCCACGAGCAGTACTTC. Translated: CASSAPGQGVHEQYF.

This clonotype was counted a few times. J is TRBJ1-2 and V is TRBV2; no clear D gene. V shed 2 bases and J shed 3 bases, with 13 bases lying between them. The germline CDR1 and CDR2 sequences are SNHLY and FYNNEI. The CDR3 runs to 15 residues. Here the CDR3 reads CASSELQDLYYGYTF. CDR3 nucleotides: TGTGCCAGCAGTGAATTGCAGGATCTGTACTATGGCTACACCTTC.

This clonotype appeared once. This rearrangement joins TRBV19 to TRBJ2-2, with TRBD1 matching over 8 bases. The CDR3 has 14 residues. Germline lookup yields CDR1 LNHDA and CDR2 SQIVND (reference sequence). The junction had 9 bases not matched to a gene; V was cut back by 9 bases and J by 6 bases. The CDR3 sequence is CASRPGGDAGELFF. The CDR3 DNA reads as TGTGCCAGCAGACCAGGGGGCGATGCCGGGGAGCTGTTTTTT.